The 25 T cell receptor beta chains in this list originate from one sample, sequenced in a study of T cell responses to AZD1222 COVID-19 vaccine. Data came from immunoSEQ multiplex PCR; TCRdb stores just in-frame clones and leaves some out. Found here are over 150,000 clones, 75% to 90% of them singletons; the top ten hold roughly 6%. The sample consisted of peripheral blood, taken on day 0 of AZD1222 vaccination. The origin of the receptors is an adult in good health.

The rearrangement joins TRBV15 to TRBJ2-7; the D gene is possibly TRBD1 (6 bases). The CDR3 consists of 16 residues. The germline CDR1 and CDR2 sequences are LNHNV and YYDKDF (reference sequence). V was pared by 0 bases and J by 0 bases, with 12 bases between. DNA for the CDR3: TGTGCCACCAGCAGAGATCTCGGACAGAACTCCTACGAGCAGTACTTC. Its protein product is CATSRDLGQNSYEQYF.

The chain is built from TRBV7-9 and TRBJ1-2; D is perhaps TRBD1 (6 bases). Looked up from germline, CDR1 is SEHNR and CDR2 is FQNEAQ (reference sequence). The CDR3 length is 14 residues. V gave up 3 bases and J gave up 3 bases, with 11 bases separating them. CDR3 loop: CASSFEGGDYGYTF. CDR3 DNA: TGTGCCAGCAGCTTTGAGGGGGGTGACTATGGCTACACCTTC.

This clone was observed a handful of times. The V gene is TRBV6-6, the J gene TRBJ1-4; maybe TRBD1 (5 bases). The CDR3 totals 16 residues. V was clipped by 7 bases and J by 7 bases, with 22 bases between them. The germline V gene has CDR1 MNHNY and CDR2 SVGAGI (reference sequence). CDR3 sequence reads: CASKNGAGRRIEKLFF. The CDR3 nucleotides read TGTGCCAGCAAAAACGGGGCGGGGAGAAGGATTGAAAAACTGTTTTTT.

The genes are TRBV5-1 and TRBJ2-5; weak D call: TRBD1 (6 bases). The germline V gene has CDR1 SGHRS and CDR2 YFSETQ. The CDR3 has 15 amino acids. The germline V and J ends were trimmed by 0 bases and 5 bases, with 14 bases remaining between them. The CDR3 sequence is CASSLGTGFTETQYF. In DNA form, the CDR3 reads TGCGCCAGCAGCTTGGGAACAGGGTTTACGGAGACCCAGTACTTC.

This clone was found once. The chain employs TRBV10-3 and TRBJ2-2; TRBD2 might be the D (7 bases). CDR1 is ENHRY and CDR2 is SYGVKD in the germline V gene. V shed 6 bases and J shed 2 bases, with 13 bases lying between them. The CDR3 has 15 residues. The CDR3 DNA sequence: TGTGCCATCAGGGGGGAGGGGGGAAACACCGGGGAGCTGTTTTTT. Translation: CAIRGEGGNTGELFF.

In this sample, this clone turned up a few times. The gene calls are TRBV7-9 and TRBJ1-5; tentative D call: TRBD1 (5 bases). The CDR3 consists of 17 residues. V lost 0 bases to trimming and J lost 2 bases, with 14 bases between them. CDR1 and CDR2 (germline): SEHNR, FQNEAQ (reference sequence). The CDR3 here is CASSLAGGGGGNQPQHF. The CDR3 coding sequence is TGTGCCAGCAGCTTAGCCGGGGGTGGCGGAGGCAATCAGCCCCAGCATTTT.

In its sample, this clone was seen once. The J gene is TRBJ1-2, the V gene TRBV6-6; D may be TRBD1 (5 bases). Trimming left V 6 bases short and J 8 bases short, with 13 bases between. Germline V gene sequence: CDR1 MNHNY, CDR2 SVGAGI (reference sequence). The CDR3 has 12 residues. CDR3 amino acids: CASRPTGAGYTF. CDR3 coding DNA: TGTGCCAGCAGGCCTACAGGAGCCGGCTACACCTTC.

CDR3 in DNA: TGTGCCAGCAGTTTCCCGATTCGATCAGGGGACACTGAAGCTTTCTTT. Encoded protein: CASSFPIRSGDTEAFF. This chain joins TRBV28 and TRBJ1-1; a possible D gene is TRBD1 (6 bases). Germline CDR1 reads MDHEN; CDR2 reads SYDVKM. The CDR3 is 16 residues long. V dropped 3 bases and J dropped 3 bases, with 17 bases sitting between them.

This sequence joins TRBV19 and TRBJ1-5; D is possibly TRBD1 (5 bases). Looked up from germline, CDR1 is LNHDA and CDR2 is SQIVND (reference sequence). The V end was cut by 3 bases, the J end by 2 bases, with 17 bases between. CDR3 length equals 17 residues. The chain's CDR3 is CASSMWRGARGNQPQHF. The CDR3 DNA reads TGTGCCAGTAGTATGTGGAGAGGGGCGCGGGGCAATCAGCCCCAGCATTTT.

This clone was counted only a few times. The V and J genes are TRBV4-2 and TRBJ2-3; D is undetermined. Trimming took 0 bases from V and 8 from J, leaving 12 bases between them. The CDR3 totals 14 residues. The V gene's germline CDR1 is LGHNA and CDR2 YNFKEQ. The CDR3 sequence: CASSQDLSFATQYF. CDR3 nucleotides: TGTGCCAGCAGCCAAGATCTATCATTCGCTACGCAGTATTTT.

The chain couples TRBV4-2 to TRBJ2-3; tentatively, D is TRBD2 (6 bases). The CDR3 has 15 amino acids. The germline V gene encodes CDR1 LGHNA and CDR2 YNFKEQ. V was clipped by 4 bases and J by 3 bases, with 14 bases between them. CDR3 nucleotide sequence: TGTGCCAGCAGCCCTGGAGGGCTCAAGACAGATACGCAGTATTTT. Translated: CASSPGGLKTDTQYF.

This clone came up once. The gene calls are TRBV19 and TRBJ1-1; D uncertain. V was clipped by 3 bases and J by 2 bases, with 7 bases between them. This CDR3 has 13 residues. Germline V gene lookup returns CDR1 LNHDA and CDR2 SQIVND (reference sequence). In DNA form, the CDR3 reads TGTGCCAGTAGTATGAGCCTTAACACTGAAGCTTTCTTT. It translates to CASSMSLNTEAFF.

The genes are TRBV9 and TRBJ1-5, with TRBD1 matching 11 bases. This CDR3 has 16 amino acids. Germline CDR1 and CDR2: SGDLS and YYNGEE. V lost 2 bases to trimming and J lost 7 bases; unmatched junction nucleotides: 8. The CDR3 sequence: CASSVGTGGGGQPQHF. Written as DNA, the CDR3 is TGTGCCAGCAGCGTCGGGACAGGGGGAGGAGGGCAGCCCCAGCATTTT.

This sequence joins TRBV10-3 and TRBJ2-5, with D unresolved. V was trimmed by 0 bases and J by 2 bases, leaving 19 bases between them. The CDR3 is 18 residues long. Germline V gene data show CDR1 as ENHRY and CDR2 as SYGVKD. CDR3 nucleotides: TGTGCCATCAGTGAGTCCCCCAAGGCAGCGCCCGGACAAGAGACCCAGTACTTC. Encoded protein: CAISESPKAAPGQETQYF.

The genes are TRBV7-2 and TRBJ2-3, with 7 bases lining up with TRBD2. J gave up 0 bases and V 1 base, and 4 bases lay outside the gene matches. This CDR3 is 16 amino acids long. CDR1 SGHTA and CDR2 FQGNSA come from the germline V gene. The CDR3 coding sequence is TGTGCCAGCAGCTTAGTTAGCGGGTTGAGCACAGATACGCAGTATTTT. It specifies CASSLVSGLSTDTQYF.

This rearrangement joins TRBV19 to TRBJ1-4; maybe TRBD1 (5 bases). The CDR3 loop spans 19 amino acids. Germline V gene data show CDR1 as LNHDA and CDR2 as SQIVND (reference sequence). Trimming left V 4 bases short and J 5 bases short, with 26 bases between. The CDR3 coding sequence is TGTGCCAGTAGTACCCAGATTTCTGGGGCGGAAAGAAAAAATGAAAAACTGTTTTTT. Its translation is CASSTQISGAERKNEKLFF.

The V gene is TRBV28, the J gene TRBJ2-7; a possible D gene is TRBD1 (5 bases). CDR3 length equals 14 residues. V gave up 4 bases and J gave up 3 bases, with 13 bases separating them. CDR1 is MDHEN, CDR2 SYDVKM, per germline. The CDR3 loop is CASSSSDTYYEQYF. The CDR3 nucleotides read TGTGCCAGCAGTTCCTCGGACACTTACTACGAGCAGTACTTC.

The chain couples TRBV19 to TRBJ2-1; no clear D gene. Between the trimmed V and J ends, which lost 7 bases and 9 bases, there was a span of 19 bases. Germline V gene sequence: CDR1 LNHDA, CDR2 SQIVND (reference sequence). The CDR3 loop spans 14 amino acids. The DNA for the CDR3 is TGTGCCAGTACTCGCGAAGGGATGGTGGGTGAGCAGTTCTTC. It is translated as CASTREGMVGEQFF.

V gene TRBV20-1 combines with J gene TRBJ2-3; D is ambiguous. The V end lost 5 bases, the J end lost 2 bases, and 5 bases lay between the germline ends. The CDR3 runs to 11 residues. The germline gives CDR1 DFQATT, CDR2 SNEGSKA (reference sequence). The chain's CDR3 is CSAPVTDTQYF. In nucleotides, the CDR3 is TGCAGTGCTCCCGTCACAGATACGCAGTATTTT.

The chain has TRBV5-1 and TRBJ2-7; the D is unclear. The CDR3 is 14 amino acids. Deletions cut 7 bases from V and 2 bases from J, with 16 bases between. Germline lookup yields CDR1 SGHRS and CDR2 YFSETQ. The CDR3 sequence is CASSTYTGTYEQYF. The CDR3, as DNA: TGCGCCAGCTCCACCTATACTGGGACCTACGAGCAGTACTTC.

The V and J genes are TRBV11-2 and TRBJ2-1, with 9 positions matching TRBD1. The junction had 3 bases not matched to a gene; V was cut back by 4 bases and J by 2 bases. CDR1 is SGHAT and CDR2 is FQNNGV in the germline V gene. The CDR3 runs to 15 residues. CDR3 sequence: CASSSTGGAYNEQFF. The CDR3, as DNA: TGTGCCAGCAGCTCCACAGGGGGCGCCTACAATGAGCAGTTCTTC. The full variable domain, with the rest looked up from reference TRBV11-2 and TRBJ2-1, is EAGVAQSPRYKIIEKRQSVAFWCNPISGHATLYWYQQILGQGPKLLIQFQNNGVVDDSQLPKDRFSAERLKGVDSTLKIQPAKLEDSAVYLCASSSTGGAYNEQFFGPGTRLTVL.

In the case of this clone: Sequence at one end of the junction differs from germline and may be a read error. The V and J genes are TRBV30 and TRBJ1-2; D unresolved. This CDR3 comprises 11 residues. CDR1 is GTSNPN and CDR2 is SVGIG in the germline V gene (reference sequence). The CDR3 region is CARSSNYGYTF. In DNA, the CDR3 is TGTGCCAGGAGCTCTAACTATGGCTACACCTTC.

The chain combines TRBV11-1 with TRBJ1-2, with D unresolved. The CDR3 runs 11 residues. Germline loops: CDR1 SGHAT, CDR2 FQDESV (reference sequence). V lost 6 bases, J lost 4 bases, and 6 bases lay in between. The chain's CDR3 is CASSDGYGYTF. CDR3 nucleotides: TGTGCCAGCAGTGACGGCTATGGCTACACCTTC.

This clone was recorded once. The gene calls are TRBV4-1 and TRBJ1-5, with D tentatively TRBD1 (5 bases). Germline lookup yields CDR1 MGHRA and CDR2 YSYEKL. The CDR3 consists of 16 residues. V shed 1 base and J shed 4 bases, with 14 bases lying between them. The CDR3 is CASSQGTGAENQPQHF. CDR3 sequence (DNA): TGCGCCAGCAGCCAAGGAACAGGAGCGGAGAATCAGCCCCAGCATTTT.

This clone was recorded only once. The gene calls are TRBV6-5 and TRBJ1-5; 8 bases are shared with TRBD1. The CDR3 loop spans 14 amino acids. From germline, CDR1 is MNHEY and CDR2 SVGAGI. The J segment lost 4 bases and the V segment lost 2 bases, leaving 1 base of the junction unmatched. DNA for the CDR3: TGTGCCAGCAGTTACACAGGGGGGAATCAGCCCCAGCATTTT. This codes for CASSYTGGNQPQHF.